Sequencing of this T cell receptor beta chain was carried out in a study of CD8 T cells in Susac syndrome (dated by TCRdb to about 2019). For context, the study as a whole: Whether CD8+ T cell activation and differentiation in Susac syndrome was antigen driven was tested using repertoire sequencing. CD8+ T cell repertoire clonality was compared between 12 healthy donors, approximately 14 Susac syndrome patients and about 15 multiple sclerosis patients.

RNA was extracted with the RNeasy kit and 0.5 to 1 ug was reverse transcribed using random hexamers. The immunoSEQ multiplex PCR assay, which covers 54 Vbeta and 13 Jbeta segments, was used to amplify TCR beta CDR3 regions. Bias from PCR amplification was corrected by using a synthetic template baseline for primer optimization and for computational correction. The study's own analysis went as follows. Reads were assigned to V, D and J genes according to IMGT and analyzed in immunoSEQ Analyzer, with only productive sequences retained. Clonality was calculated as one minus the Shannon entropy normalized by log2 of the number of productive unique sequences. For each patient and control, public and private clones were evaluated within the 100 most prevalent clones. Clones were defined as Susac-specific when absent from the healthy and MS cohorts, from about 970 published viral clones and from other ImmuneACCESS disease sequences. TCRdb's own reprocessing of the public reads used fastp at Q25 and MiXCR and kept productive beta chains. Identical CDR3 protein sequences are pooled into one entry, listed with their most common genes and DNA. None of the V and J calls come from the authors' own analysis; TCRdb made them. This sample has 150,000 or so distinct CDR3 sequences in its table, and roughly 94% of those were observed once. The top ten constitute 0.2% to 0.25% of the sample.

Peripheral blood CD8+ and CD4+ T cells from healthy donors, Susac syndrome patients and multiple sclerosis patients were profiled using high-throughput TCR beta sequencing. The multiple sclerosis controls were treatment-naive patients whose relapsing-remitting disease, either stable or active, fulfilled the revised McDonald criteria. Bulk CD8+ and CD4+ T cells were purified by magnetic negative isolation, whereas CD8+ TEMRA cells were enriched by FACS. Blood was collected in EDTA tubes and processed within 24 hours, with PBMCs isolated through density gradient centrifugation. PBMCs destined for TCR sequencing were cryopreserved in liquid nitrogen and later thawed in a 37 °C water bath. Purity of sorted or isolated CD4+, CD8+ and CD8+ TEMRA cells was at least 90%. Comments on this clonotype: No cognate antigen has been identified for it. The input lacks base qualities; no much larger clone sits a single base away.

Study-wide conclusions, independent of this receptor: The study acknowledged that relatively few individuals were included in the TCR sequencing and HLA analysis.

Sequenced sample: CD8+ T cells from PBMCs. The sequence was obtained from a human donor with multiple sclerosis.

The CDR3 protein: CASSPLEAGEQFF. The base sequence is TGTGCCAGCTCACCACTAGAAGCAGGGGAGCAGTTCTTC. The rearranged segments are TRBV18 and TRBJ2-1; a tentative D call is TRBD1 (5 bases match). From the cysteine up to the phenylalanine, the CDR3 has a length of 13 residues. The retained sequence is limited to the CDR3, 39 bases, with the frame set at the first base. CDR1 and CDR2, per the germline V gene, are KGHSH and LQKENI. Relative to germline, V is 1 base shorter and J is 10 bases shorter, with 11 bases between their ends. With the rest looked up from the reference TRBV18 and TRBJ2-1 genes rather than sequenced, the full variable domain is NAGVMQNPRHLVRRRGQEARLRCSPMKGHSHVYWYRQLPEEGLKFMVYLQKENIIDESGMPKERFSAEFPKEGPSILRIQQVVRGDSAAYFCASSPLEAGEQFFGPGTRLTVL.